The 26 T cell receptor beta chains below come from one sample, sequenced in a study of post-analysis software for immune sequencing data. Broader study findings: Roughly 5 TRBV segments, TRBV5-6, TRBV5-1 and TRBV20-1 among them, were found more frequent in patients than controls.

No cognate antigen is known for these TCRs. Unique molecular identifiers featured in each of the TCR beta cDNA libraries. TCRdb re-analysed the PCR reads in MiXCR, keeping a single row per CDR3 protein. The table includes a few hundred thousand distinct CDR3 sequences, roughly 45% detected once. Input material: blood. These receptors came from a girl aged 10 to 17 with multiple sclerosis.

V and J are TRBV4-1 and TRBJ2-1; 11 bases fit TRBD2. V lost 6 bases to trimming and J lost 4 bases; unmatched junction nucleotides: 5. Germline CDR1 reads MGHRA; CDR2 reads YSYEKL. This CDR3 is built from 15 residues. CDR3: CASRPGLAAYNEQFF. CDR3 DNA sequence: TGCGCCAGCAGGCCGGGACTAGCGGCTTACAATGAGCAGTTCTTC.

Regarding this clonotype: A read error may account for a junction end that differs from germline. This sequence joins TRBV12-3 or TRBV12-4 and TRBJ1-2; weak D call: TRBD1 (5 bases). The CDR3 runs to 14 residues. CDR3 protein: CASRYGADHYGCTF. The CDR3 DNA is TGTGCCAGCAGATATGGGGCGGACCACTATGGCTGCACCTTC.

The chain combines TRBV9 with TRBJ2-3, with TRBD2 as a possible D gene (6 bases). The length of the CDR3 is 15 residues. The V and J ends lost 3 bases and 0 bases respectively, with 11 bases between them. The germline V gene encodes CDR1 SGDLS and CDR2 YYNGEE. CDR3 residues: CASSAPGGSTDTQYF. For the CDR3, the DNA is TGTGCCAGCAGCGCGCCCGGGGGTAGCACAGATACGCAGTATTTT.

This chain uses TRBV27 with TRBJ2-2; D uncertain. Germline CDR1 is MNHEY and CDR2 is SMNVEV (reference sequence). V was pared by 3 bases and J by 6 bases, with 8 bases between. This CDR3 has 13 amino acids. The DNA for the CDR3 is TGTGCCAGCAGTTTCGGAGAGGCCGGGGAGCTGTTTTTT. Translating it yields CASSFGEAGELFF.

The chain has TRBV20-1 and TRBJ1-5; no clear D gene. Trimming shortened V by 0 bases and J by 5 bases, and 8 bases separated the two germline ends. The germline V gene has CDR1 DFQATT and CDR2 SNEGSKA (reference sequence). The CDR3 length is 13 residues. CDR3 DNA: TGCAGTGCTAGAGAGATGGCTGATCAGCCCCAGCATTTT. Translated, it gives CSAREMADQPQHF.

This clonotype was detected a few times. DNA of the CDR3: TGTGCCAGCAGCCTGACAGGGGACTTGGGCCATGAGCAGTTCTTC. As protein: CASSLTGDLGHEQFF. The chain carries TRBV3-1 and TRBJ2-1; 8 positions agree with TRBD1. The CDR3 consists of 15 residues. Germline CDR1 is LGHDT and CDR2 is YNNKEL (reference sequence). Trimming cost V 4 bases and J 8 bases; bases outside gene matches: 10.

The chain is built from TRBV2 and TRBJ1-5; TRBD1 matches 8 bases. This CDR3 region has 14 residues. The V and J ends lost 6 bases and 2 bases, in that order; junction bases with no gene match: 3. Germline lookup yields CDR1 SNHLY and CDR2 FYNNEI. The CDR3 reads CASRTGEGNQPQHF. Here the CDR3 DNA reads TGTGCCAGCAGGACAGGGGAGGGCAATCAGCCCCAGCATTTT.

This rearrangement joins TRBV20-1 to TRBJ2-1; TRBD1 is a possible D gene (5 bases). Germline CDR1 and CDR2: DFQATT and SNEGSKA (reference sequence). The length of the CDR3 is 11 residues. V was clipped by 3 bases and J by 9 bases, with 9 bases between them. CDR3 in DNA: TGCAGTGCTAGTCATCAGGGTGAGCAGTTCTTC. Translation: CSASHQGEQFF.

V is TRBV12-3 or TRBV12-4 and J is TRBJ1-1; TRBD1 matches 8 bases. Unmatched junction bases numbered 11, after V lost 3 bases and J lost 8 bases. This CDR3 region has 15 residues. The CDR3 region has the DNA TGTGCCAGCAGTTTGAGGGCAGGGGGCGGAGGGGAAGCTTTCTTT. Residues: CASSLRAGGGGEAFF.

A few counts support this clonotype. J is TRBJ1-6 and V is TRBV7-8, with 7 bases aligning to TRBD1. Per germline, CDR1 SGHVS and CDR2 FQNEAQ. This CDR3 contains 15 residues. V lost 1 base to trimming and J lost 10 bases; unmatched junction nucleotides: 7. This CDR3 is CASSLEARGDSPLHF. The CDR3 DNA reads TGTGCCAGCAGCTTAGAGGCCAGGGGGGACTCACCCCTCCACTTT.

The J gene is TRBJ1-5, the V gene TRBV20-1; no firm D call. The germline V and J ends were trimmed by 1 base and 3 bases, with 10 bases remaining between them. There are 14 residues in the CDR3. Per germline, CDR1 DFQATT and CDR2 SNEGSKA (reference sequence). The CDR3 is CSARGRAFNQPQHF. The CDR3 nucleotides read TGCAGTGCTAGAGGGAGGGCTTTCAATCAGCCCCAGCATTTT.

The chain is built from TRBV20-1 and TRBJ1-1; the D gene is possibly TRBD1 (5 bases). The V end was cut by 4 bases, the J end by 4 bases, with 16 bases between. The CDR3 covers 14 residues. The germline CDR1 and CDR2 sequences are DFQATT and SNEGSKA (reference sequence). The CDR3 region is CSATHDSEPTEAFF. CDR3 nucleotide sequence: TGCAGTGCTACACACGACAGTGAACCCACTGAAGCTTTCTTT.

This clonotype was seen only a few times. The chain recombines TRBV18 with TRBJ2-1; weak D call: TRBD2 (6 bases). This CDR3 comprises 13 residues. Germline CDR1 and CDR2: KGHSH and LQKENI. V lost 2 bases and J lost 12, with 14 bases in between. CDR3 nucleotides: TGTGCCAGCTCACCAGCCAGACTAGTTGTGCAGTTCTTC. This translates into CASSPARLVVQFF. Looking up the rest from reference TRBV18 and TRBJ2-1 gives the full variable domain: NAGVMQNPRHLVRRRGQEARLRCSPMKGHSHVYWYRQLPEEGLKFMVYLQKENIIDESGMPKERFSAEFPKEGPSILRIQQVVRGDSAAYFCASSPARLVVQFFGPGTRLTVL.

This chain uses TRBV21-1 with TRBJ2-5; TRBD1, the table's D call, lacks a check against the DNA. TRBV21-1 is recorded as a pseudogene. CDR3 length: 13 amino acids. CDR3 sequence (DNA): TGTGCCAGCAGCAAACGGGGGAGAGAGACCCAGTACTTC. Translating gives CASSKRGRETQYF.

The chain is built from TRBV7-2 and TRBJ2-5, with TRBD1 identical over 10 bases. The CDR3 contains 15 residues. Germline loops: CDR1 SGHTA, CDR2 FQGNSA. With 3 bases clipped from V and 2 bases from J, the junction kept 3 bases outside the gene matches. CDR3 coding DNA: TGTGCCAGCAGCTTTTGGGACAGGGGTCAAGAGACCCAGTACTTC. Translation: CASSFWDRGQETQYF.

This clonotype was observed a few times. This chain links TRBV29-1 with TRBJ2-7; TRBD1 agrees at 9 bases. The CDR3 is 17 residues long. Trimming at V came to 0 bases and at J to 4 bases, leaving 13 bases not matched to a gene. Per the germline V gene, CDR1 is SQVTM and CDR2 is ANQGSEA. The CDR3 bases are TGCAGCGTTGAAGATCAATCGGACAGGGGAGGGAATTACGAGCAGTACTTC. Translation: CSVEDQSDRGGNYEQYF.

This clonotype was counted between two and nine times. The chain links TRBV6-1 to TRBJ1-6, with unresolved D. The CDR3 consists of 11 residues. Germline V gene lookup returns CDR1 MNHNS and CDR2 SASEGT. The V and J ends lost 1 base and 16 bases respectively, with 8 bases between them. This CDR3 is CASSEGPKLHF. CDR3 coding DNA: TGTGCCAGCAGTGAAGGTCCAAAGCTCCACTTT.

V is TRBV12-3 or TRBV12-4 and J is TRBJ1-1, with D perhaps TRBD1 (6 bases). The V and J ends lost 7 bases and 3 bases respectively, with 15 bases between them. The CDR3 is 14 amino acids. The CDR3 DNA follows: TGTGCCAGCACTTCGAGGGAGGGGGACACTGAAGCTTTCTTT. Translation gives CASTSREGDTEAFF.

V gene TRBV5-6 combines with J gene TRBJ2-5; TRBD1 is a possible D gene (6 bases). Trimming removed 4 bases from V and 0 bases from J, with 13 bases in between. The CDR3 loop spans 15 amino acids. Looked up from germline, CDR1 is SGHDT and CDR2 is YYEEEE. This CDR3 is CASSPRTAHQETQYF. In DNA form, the CDR3 reads TGTGCCAGCAGCCCGAGGACAGCGCACCAAGAGACCCAGTACTTC.

The J gene is TRBJ2-7, the V gene TRBV4-2; TRBD1 agrees at 10 bases. J was trimmed by 5 bases and V by 1 base; bases with no gene match: 8. There are 16 residues in the CDR3. The germline V gene encodes CDR1 LGHNA and CDR2 YNFKEQ. The CDR3 nucleotides read TGTGCCAGCAGCCAAGTTGTGACAGGGGGCTTGGACGAGCAGTACTTC. Translated, it gives CASSQVVTGGLDEQYF.

The gene calls are TRBV12-5 and TRBJ2-2, with TRBD2 matching over 12 bases. Germline CDR1 LGHNT, CDR2 FRNRAP. The CDR3 contains 19 residues. Trimming took 6 bases from V and 2 from J; bases not matched to a gene: 13. The chain's CDR3 is CASGPGLAGPPLNTGELFF. CDR3 bases: TGTGCTAGTGGGCCAGGACTAGCGGGACCCCCTCTCAACACCGGGGAGCTGTTTTTT.

To note about this clonotype: At one end the junction does not follow the germline gene, possibly because of a read error. The chain is built from TRBV20-1 and TRBJ1-2; unclear D gene. The CDR3 covers 10 residues. The germline CDR1 and CDR2 sequences are DFQATT and SNEGSKA (reference sequence). The CDR3 loop is CSVRGNGYTF. The CDR3 DNA sequence: TGCAGTGTTAGAGGTAACGGCTACACCTTC.

A few counts support this clonotype. This chain links TRBV7-8 with TRBJ2-1; 7 bases align to TRBD2. This CDR3 spans 16 amino acids. Germline V lookup: CDR1 SGHVS, CDR2 FQNEAQ. Losses at the gene ends were 1 base for V and 3 bases for J; bases not matched to a gene: 6. The CDR3 here is CASSLVGGGIYNEQFF. CDR3 DNA: TGTGCCAGCAGCTTAGTCGGGGGAGGGATCTACAATGAGCAGTTCTTC.

The chain is built from TRBV25-1 and TRBJ1-2; D uncertain. The CDR3 has 13 residues. CDR1 and CDR2 (germline): MGHDK, SYGVNS. Between the trimmed V and J ends, which lost 5 bases and 6 bases, there was a span of 13 bases. The CDR3 DNA follows: TGTGCCAGCAGTACCCGGGCTAGACATGGCTACACCTTC. Protein sequence: CASSTRARHGYTF.

This chain links TRBV11-3 with TRBJ2-2; TRBD1 matches 8 bases. V gave up 5 bases and J gave up 4 bases; unmatched junction bases: 6. There are 15 residues in the CDR3. Per germline, CDR1 SGHNT and CDR2 YENEEA. The CDR3: CASSTRDRPTGELFF. As DNA, the CDR3 is TGTGCCAGCAGCACGCGGGACAGGCCCACCGGGGAGCTGTTTTTT.

The rearrangement uses TRBV6-5 and TRBJ2-1; 13 bases are a match to TRBD2. The V gene's germline CDR1 is MNHEY and CDR2 SVGAGI. J lost 8 bases, V lost 6 bases, and 7 bases had no gene match. CDR3 length: 15 amino acids. Here the CDR3 DNA reads TGTGCCAGCAGCCCGGGACTAGCGGGAATTCATGAGCAGTTCTTC. This gives the protein CASSPGLAGIHEQFF.